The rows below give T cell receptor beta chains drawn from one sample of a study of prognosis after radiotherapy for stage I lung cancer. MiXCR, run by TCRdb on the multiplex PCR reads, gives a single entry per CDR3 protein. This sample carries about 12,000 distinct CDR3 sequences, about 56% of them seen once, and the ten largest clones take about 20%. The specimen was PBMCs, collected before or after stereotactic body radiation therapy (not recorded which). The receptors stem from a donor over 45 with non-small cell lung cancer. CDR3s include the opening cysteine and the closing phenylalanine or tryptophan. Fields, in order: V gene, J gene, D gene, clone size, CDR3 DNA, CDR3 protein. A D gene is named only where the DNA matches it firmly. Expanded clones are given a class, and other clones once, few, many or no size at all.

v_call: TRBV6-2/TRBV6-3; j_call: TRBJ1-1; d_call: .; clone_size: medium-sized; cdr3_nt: TGTGCCAGCAGAGACGCGTCCTACGGAGCTTTCTTT; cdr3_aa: CASRDASYGAFF
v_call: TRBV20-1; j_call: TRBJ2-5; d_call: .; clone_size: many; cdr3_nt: TGCAGTGCTAGAGAAGGGGTTGGGGACTTGTACTTC; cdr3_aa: CSAREGVGDLYF
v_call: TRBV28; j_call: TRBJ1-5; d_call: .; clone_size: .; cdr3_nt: TGTGCCGTCAGTTTATTGGGCGGAGATCAGCCCCAGCATTTT; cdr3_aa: CAVSLLGGDQPQHF
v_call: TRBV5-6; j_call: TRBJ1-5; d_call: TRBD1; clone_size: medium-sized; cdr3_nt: TGTGCCAGCAGCCTACAGGGGAGAGGGAGCAATCAGCCCCAGCATTTT; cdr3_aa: CASSLQGRGSNQPQHF
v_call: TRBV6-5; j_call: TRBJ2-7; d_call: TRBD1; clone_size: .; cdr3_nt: TGTGCCAGCAGTTCCGGACAGGGGGAGACGGACGAGCAGTACTTC; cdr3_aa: CASSSGQGETDEQYF
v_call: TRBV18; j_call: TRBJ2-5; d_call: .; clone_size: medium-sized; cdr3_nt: TGTGCCAGCTCACCGGGAAGGGGGACCCAGTACTTC; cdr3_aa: CASSPGRGTQYF
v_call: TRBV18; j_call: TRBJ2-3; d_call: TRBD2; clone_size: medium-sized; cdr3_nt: TGTGCCAGCTCACCACTACGGGAGGCAGATACGCAGTATTTT; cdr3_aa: CASSPLREADTQYF
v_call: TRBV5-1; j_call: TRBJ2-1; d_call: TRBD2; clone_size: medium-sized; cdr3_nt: TGCGCCAGCAGCGAGAAATGGACTAGCGGGAACAATGAGCAGTTCTTC; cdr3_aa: CASSEKWTSGNNEQFF
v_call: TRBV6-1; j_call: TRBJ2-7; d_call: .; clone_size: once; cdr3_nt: TGTGCCAGCAGCTTCCGGATCCGGACTCTACTCTCCTACGAGCAGTACTTC; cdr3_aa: CASSFRIRTLLSYEQYF
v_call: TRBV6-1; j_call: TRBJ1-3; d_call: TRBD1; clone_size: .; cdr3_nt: TGTGCCAGCAGCGTCAGAAAGGGGGCGCGTGGAAACACCATATATTTT; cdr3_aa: CASSVRKGARGNTIYF
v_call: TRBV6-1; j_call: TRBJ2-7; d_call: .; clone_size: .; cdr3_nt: TGTGCCACCCAATTCGTTAGCGTACCCTACGAGCAGTACTTC; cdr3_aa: CATQFVSVPYEQYF
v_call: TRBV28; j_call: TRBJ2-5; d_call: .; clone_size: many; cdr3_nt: TGTGCCAGCAGTCCAATCGGGGTGGGGGCTGCAGGGGAGACCCAGTACTTC; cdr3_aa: CASSPIGVGAAGETQYF
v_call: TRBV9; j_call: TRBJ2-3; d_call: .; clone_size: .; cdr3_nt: TGTGCCAGCAGCCGACCCGGGACTCCAGATACGCAGTATTTT; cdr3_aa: CASSRPGTPDTQYF
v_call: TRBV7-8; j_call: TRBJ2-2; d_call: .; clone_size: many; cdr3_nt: TGTGCCAGCAGCCCTTGGGACCTCAACACCGGGGAGCTGTTTTTT; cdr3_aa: CASSPWDLNTGELFF
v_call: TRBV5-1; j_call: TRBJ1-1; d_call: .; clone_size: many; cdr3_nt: TGCGCCAGCAGCTTCAAGGGATCAGAGAACACTGAAGCTTTCTTT; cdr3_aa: CASSFKGSENTEAFF
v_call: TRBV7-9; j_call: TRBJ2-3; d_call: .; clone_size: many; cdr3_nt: TGTGCCAGCAGCTTAAAACTAGTCATAGGCACAGATACGCAGTATTTT; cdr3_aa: CASSLKLVIGTDTQYF
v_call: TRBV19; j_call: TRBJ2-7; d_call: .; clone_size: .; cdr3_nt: TGTGCCAGTAGTAACACACGGGTCGACGAGCAGTACTTC; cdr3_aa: CASSNTRVDEQYF
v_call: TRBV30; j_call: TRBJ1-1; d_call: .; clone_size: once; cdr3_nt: TGTGCCTGTAGTCCAGGGTGGACTGGAGCTTTCTTT; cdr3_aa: CACSPGWTGAFF
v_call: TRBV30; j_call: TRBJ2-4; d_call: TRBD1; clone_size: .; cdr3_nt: TGTACCTGGAGACCTTTTAGGGGGCTGAACATTTTAGCCAAAAACATTCAGTACTTC; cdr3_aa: CTWRPFRGLNILAKNIQYF
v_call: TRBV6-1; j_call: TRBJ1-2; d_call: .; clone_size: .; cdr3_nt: TGTGCCAGCAAATCCGGAGTCCAAACCCCTAAAGGCTATGGCTACACCTTC; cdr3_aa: CASKSGVQTPKGYGYTF
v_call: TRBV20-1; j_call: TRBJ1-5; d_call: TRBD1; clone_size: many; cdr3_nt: TGCAGTGCTAGGATGGGACAGCGCAATCAGCCCCAGCATTTT; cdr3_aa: CSARMGQRNQPQHF
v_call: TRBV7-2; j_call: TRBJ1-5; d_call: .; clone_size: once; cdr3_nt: TGTGCCAGCAGCTTCCGGGGCGGCCAGCCCCAGCATTTT; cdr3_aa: CASSFRGGQPQHF
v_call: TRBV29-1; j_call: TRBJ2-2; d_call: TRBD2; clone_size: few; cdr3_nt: TGCAGCGTTGAAGTAGGGAGCGGGGGGCCGAACACCGGGGAGCTGTTTTTT; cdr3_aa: CSVEVGSGGPNTGELFF
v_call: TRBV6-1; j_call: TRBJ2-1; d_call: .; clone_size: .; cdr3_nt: TGTTCCATCAGTGATAAACCGGGGCAGCAGTTCTTC; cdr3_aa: CSISDKPGQQFF
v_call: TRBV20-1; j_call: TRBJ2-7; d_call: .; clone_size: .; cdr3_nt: TGCAGTGCTAGAGAGGACAGGGTAGCGGGAGTGTTATACGAGCAGTACTTC; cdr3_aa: CSAREDRVAGVLYEQYF
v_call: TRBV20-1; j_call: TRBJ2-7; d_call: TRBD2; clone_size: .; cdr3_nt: TGCAGTGCTAGCCGACTAGCGGTCGCCTACGAGCAGTACTTC; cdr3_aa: CSASRLAVAYEQYF
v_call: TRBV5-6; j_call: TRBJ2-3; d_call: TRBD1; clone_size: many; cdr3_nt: TGTGCCAGCAGCCTGACAGGGAGCACAGATACGCAGTATTTT; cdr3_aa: CASSLTGSTDTQYF
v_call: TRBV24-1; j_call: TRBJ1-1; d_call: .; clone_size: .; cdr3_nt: TGTGCCACCATTTCGGGGGGCCTGTCGGCTTTCTTT; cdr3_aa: CATISGGLSAFF
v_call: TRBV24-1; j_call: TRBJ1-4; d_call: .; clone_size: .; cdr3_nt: TGTGCCACCAGTGGTGAAATCATAGGGGTCCCTAATGAAAAACTGTTTTTT; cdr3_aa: CATSGEIIGVPNEKLFF
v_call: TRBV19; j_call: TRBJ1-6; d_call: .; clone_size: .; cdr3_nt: TGTGCCAGTAGTCGCCTGGATAGCAATTCACCCCTCCACTTT; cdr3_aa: CASSRLDSNSPLHF
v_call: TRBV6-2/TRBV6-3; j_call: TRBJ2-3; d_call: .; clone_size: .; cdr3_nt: TGTGCCAGCAGTAAAGCTCTAGAGGGAGGATACACAGATACGCAGTATTTT; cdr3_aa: CASSKALEGGYTDTQYF
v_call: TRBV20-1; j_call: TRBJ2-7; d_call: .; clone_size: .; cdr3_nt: TGCAGTGCCTTTTACTACTACGAGCAGTACTTC; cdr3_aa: CSAFYYYEQYF
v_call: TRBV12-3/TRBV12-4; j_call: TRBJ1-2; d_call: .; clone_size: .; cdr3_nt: TGTGCCAGCAGTTCCGGGACACATAGTGGCTACACCTTC; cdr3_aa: CASSSGTHSGYTF
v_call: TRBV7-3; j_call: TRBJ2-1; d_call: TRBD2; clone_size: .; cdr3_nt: TGTGCCAGCAGCGAGCTAGCGGGAGTCAATGAGCAGTTCTTC; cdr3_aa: CASSELAGVNEQFF
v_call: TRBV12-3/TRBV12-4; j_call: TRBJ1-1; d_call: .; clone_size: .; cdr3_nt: TGTGCCAGCAGTTTAGCCGAGGGCACTGAAGCTTTCTTT; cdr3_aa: CASSLAEGTEAFF
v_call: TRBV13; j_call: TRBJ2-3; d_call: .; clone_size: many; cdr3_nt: TGTGCCAGCAGCTTAGCGGGAGAAGATACGCAGTATTTT; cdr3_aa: CASSLAGEDTQYF
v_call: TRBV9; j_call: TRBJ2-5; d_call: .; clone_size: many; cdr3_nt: TGTGCCAGCAGCCCCAGAGGGGGATCTCAAGAGACCCAGTACTTC; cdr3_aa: CASSPRGGSQETQYF
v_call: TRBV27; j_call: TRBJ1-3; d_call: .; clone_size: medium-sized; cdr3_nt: TGTGCCAGCAGCTGGGAGAGGGGAAACACCATATATTTT; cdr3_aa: CASSWERGNTIYF
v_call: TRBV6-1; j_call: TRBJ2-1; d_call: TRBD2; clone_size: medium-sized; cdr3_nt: TGTGCCACAAGGAGGGGAGGGCCTGGGAATGAGCAGTTCTTC; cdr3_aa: CATRRGGPGNEQFF
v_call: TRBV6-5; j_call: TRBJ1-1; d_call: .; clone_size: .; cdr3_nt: TGTGCCAGCAGTTGGGTACAGTGCAATGAAGCTTTCTTT; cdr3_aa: CASSWVQCNEAFF
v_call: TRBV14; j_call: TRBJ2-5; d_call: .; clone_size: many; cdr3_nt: TGTGCCAGCAGCCAAGGCGGGACAACAAAGGAGACCCAGTACTTC; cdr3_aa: CASSQGGTTKETQYF
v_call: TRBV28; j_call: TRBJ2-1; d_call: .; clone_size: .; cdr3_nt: TGTGCCAGCAGTTTGGGAGGGGGAGTGGATGAGCAGTTCTTC; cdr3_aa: CASSLGGGVDEQFF
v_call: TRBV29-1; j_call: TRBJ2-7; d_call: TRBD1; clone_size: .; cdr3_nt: TGCAGCGTTGCGGGACAGGGTGGCTACGAGCAGTACTTC; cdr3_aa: CSVAGQGGYEQYF
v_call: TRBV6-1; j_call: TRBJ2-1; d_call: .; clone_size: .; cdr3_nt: TGTGCCAGCAGTGAGGGCAGGGCAGAGCAGTTCTTC; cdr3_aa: CASSEGRAEQFF